This is a list of T cell receptor beta chains from one sample in a study of T cell changes during pregnancy in multiple sclerosis. Generated by immunoSEQ multiplex PCR, the TCRdb table keeps only in-frame clones and is missing some. The sample lists 45,000 to 65,000 clones; approximately 91% were seen once. Sequenced material: CD4+ T cells from peripheral blood mononuclear cells, taken in the third trimester of pregnancy. The origin of the receptors is a female donor with multiple sclerosis, enrolled in a pregnancy study. Both conserved end residues are part of each CDR3. A D gene is named only where the DNA matches it firmly. Only some rows state a clone size, as once, few, many or a class for expanded clones.

d_call	v_call	clone_size	j_call	cdr3_aa	cdr3_nt
NA	TRBV6-5	NA	TRBJ2-5	CASSYAGEVNWETQYF	TGTGCCAGCAGTTACGCTGGGGAGGTCAATTGGGAGACCCAGTACTTC
NA	TRBV21-1	NA	TRBJ2-5	CASSKEADRGWETQYF	TGTGCCAGCAGCAAAGAGGCCGACAGGGGGTGGGAGACCCAGTACTTC
NA	TRBV30	NA	TRBJ1-4	CAWNEGPATNEKLFF	TGTGCCTGGAACGAGGGCCCCGCAACTAATGAAAAACTGTTTTTT
TRBD1	TRBV10-3	NA	TRBJ1-2	CAISLDRAYGYTF	TGTGCCATCAGCCTAGACAGGGCCTATGGCTACACCTTC
TRBD1	TRBV27	NA	TRBJ1-1	CASSPQQGIFTEAFF	TGTGCCAGCAGTCCCCAACAGGGGATCTTCACTGAAGCTTTCTTT
NA	TRBV10-3	NA	TRBJ1-1	CASQGRGEAFF	TGTGCCAGTCAGGGAAGAGGTGAAGCTTTCTTT
TRBD1	TRBV11-2	once	TRBJ1-6	CASSSTGGDSPLHF	TGTGCCAGCAGCTCGACAGGGGGCGATTCACCCCTCCACTTT
TRBD1	TRBV14	NA	TRBJ2-7	CASSQDRRDSYEQYF	TGTGCCAGCAGCCAAGACCGCAGGGACAGCTACGAGCAGTACTTC
TRBD1	TRBV6-5	NA	TRBJ1-4	CASSYGWTGGNEKLFF	TGTGCCAGCAGTTACGGGTGGACAGGGGGAAACGAAAAACTGTTTTTT
NA	TRBV6-1	NA	TRBJ2-1	CASSSGTTYEQFF	TGTGCCAGCAGCTCCGGGACAACCTATGAGCAGTTCTTC